This T cell receptor beta chain stems from a study of shared clonotypes between healthy human individuals. This table comes from immunoSEQ multiplex PCR, and its TCRdb copy is limited to in-frame clones, with some not included. Among roughly 2.2 million clones listed, approximately 95% were seen once. Germline assignment: CDR1 SGHRS and CDR2 YFSETQ. This CDR3 comprises 16 residues. The J segment lost 6 bases and the V segment lost 0 bases, leaving 12 bases of the junction unmatched. The chain couples TRBV5-1 to TRBJ2-7, with 7 bases lining up with TRBD1. Material for sequencing was naive CD4+ T cells from PBMCs. Subset here: CD45RA+ positively selected. This receptor was taken from a man between 18 and 35 years old in good health. Some clones in this sample may be carry-over from other donors' samples. This CDR3 is CASSLDNRDSDSEQYF. The CDR3 coding sequence is TGCGCCAGCAGCTTGGACAACCGGGACAGTGACTCCGAGCAGTACTTC.